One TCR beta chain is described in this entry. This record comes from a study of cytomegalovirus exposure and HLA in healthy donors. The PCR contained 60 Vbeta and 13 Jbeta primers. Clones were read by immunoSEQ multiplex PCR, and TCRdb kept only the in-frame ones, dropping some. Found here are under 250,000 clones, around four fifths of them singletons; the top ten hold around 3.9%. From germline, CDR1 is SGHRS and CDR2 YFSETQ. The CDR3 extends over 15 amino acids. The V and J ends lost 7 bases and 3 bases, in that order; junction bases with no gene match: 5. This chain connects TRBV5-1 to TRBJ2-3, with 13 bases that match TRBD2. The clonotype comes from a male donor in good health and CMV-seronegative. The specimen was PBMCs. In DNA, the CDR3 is TGCGCCAGCTCCTTACTAGCGGGAGGGACAGATACGCAGTATTTT. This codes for CASSLLAGGTDTQYF. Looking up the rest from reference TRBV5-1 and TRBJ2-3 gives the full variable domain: KAGVTQTPRYLIKTRGQQVTLSCSPISGHRSVSWYQQTPGQGLQFLFEYFSETQRNKGNFPGRFSGRQFSNSRSEMNVSTLELGDSALYLCASSLLAGGTDTQYFGPGTRLTVL.